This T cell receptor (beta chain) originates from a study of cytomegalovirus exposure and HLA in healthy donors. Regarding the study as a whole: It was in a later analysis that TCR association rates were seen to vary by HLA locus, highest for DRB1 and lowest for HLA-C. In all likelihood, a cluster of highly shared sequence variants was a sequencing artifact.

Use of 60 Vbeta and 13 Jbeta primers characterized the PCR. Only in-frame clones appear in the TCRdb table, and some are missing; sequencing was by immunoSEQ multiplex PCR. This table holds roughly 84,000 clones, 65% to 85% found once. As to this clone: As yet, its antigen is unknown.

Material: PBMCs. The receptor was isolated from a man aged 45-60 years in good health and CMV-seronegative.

The CDR3 loop is CSAVPGEGTEAFF. The CDR3 DNA follows: TGCAGCGCCGTCCCAGGGGAGGGCACTGAAGCTTTCTTT. The chain uses TRBV29-1 and TRBJ1-1; D possibly corresponds to TRBD1 (6 bases). The germline V gene encodes CDR1 SQVTM and CDR2 ANQGSEA. This CDR3 is built from 13 residues. V lost 7 bases and J lost 4, with 16 bases in between.